The following is a T cell receptor (beta chain) sequence with its context. What it binds is not known. Trimming took 7 bases from V and 0 from J, leaving 10 bases between them. This CDR3 region has 14 residues. The V gene's germline CDR1 is MNHEY and CDR2 SVGAGI. The sample comes from a study of T cell responses to AZD1222 COVID-19 vaccine. Study-wide findings and caveats: Only 5 or 6 people who got AZD1222 tested seropositive at baseline. Donors skewed white British and female; clonal diversity was possibly underestimated. A reported finding is that nearly half of spike-specific TCRs target unmutated variant regions. Spike-specific TCR repertoires showed rising breadth and depth after two AZD1222 doses.

The table came from immunoSEQ multiplex PCR; TCRdb's copy has only in-frame clones and leaves some out. This sample carries 210,000 or so clones, roughly 94% of them seen once, and the ten largest clones take around 1.7%. This sequence joins TRBV6-5 and TRBJ2-1; weak D call: TRBD1 (5 bases). The receptor was isolated from an adult who received the MenACWY meningococcal vaccine as a control. The specimen comprised peripheral blood, sampled 28 days after the second dose of the MenACWY control vaccine. CDR3 loop: CASTEDSSYNEQFF. The CDR3 bases are TGTGCCAGCACCGAAGACAGCTCCTACAATGAGCAGTTCTTC.